Below, one T cell receptor (beta chain) is given with its context. The sample comes from a study of blood T cell repertoires in COVID-19. As for the study in general: Acute and convalescent COVID-19 specimens originated in the United States, Italy and Spain. Sample material is recorded as cDNA or gDNA derived from T cells, B-cell-depleted T cells, or PBMCs.

Generated by immunoSEQ multiplex PCR, the TCRdb table keeps only in-frame clones and is missing some. The sample yields 250,000 to 300,000 clones, about nine tenths seen once. Study members were between roughly 18 and 89 years old and lived in 24 US regions. Donors were grouped by their self-reported clinical history. This CDR3 is built from 15 residues. Germline values: CDR1 MDHEN, CDR2 SYDVKM. V dropped 5 bases and J dropped 6 bases, with 20 bases sitting between them. Material for sequencing was PBMCs or T cells enriched from blood (not recorded which). The genes are TRBV28 and TRBJ2-7; possibly TRBD2 for D (5 bases). The receptor's source is a woman younger than 45 who had recovered from COVID-19. The CDR3 is CASSPPEGLAFEQYF. CDR3 sequence (DNA): TGTGCCAGCAGTCCACCGGAAGGTCTAGCATTCGAGCAGTACTTC.